This TCR beta chain was recorded in a study of T cell repertoires in cytomegalovirus infection. This clonotype has only a few counts. No antigen is known for it. The junction had 11 bases not matched to a gene; V was cut back by 0 bases and J by 9 bases. The CDR3 consists of 17 residues. Germline V gene lookup returns CDR1 LGHNA and CDR2 YSLEER. TCRdb re-called the reads with MiXCR, one entry per CDR3 protein. The data contain around 430,000 distinct CDR3 sequences, roughly 46% of them singletons. Study observations and caveats: In two of eight donors, the top clonotype was HLA-C-restricted CMV-specific. Accumulated public TCR beta family frequency recognized individuals carrying CMV together with the relevant HLA.

Material: cultured PBMCs, obtained from culture after CMV antigen stimulation. The chain uses TRBV4-3 and TRBJ2-1; 10 bases map to TRBD2. The sequence derives from a human donor in good health (CMV status not recorded). Some clones in this sample may be carry-over from other donors' samples. The CDR3 is CASSQDWQLTSGIEQFF. CDR3 nucleotide sequence: TGCGCCAGCAGCCAAGACTGGCAGCTTACTAGCGGGATTGAGCAGTTCTTC.